This T cell receptor (beta chain) was identified in a study of naive and memory T cell subsets. CD8 T cells were positively selected from what remained after CD4 positive selection. Four subsets defined by CD45RA and CD27 were sorted after CD3, CD4, CD8 and live/dead staining. Germline trimming cut 8 bases from V and 0 bases from J; bases unmatched to any gene: 1. This CDR3 comprises 13 residues. Germline V CDR1 and CDR2: MNHNY, SVGAGI (reference sequence). Findings and caveats of the study: Especially in CD8 cells, naive repertoires contained a few larger clonotypes, possibly CD45RA-re-expressing memory cells.

This clonotype was seen at least ten times. The antigen remains unidentified. An equimolar mix of two oligonucleotides served as the beta constant-region primer for TRBC1 and TRBC2. Four rounds of PCR amplified the ligated cDNA using nested alpha and beta constant-region primers plus SP2. TCRdb passed the UMI-ligation and nested PCR reads through MiXCR, listing each CDR3 protein once. The sample carries 140,000 to 150,000 distinct CDR3 sequences, roughly 23% recorded once. Sample: naive CD4+ T cells from blood. This TCR derives from a human donor in good health. The chain employs TRBV6-6 and TRBJ2-3, with 8 bases lining up with TRBD2. CDR3 sequence reads: CASREGSTDTQYF. The CDR3, as DNA: TGTGCCAGCCGGGAGGGAAGCACAGATACGCAGTATTTT.